The 17 T cell receptor beta chains below all came from one sample that was sequenced in a study of human T cells and chemical hapten exposure. Time point given: patch test 2, 6 weeks after DPC sensitization. Noted treatment: therapeutic diphenylcyclopropenone sensitization with weekly scalp DPC. TCRdb re-analysed the RACE reads in MiXCR, keeping a single row per CDR3 protein. The table has tens of thousands of distinct CDR3 sequences, 6.5% to 8% seen once; the top ten hold approximately 1.3%. The source material was whole blood, sampled in connection with sensitization to the hapten diphenylcyclopropenone (DPC). The receptors derive from a woman aged 25-40 years with alopecia areata. Some clones in this sample may be carry-over from other donors' samples.

This clonotype came up many times. The rearrangement links TRBV7-9 to TRBJ2-3, with D uncertain. V was shortened by 1 base and J by 2 bases, with 4 bases between the two germline ends. The CDR3 runs 13 residues. Germline V gives CDR1 SEHNR, CDR2 FQNEAQ (reference sequence). The CDR3 coding sequence is TGTGCCAGCAGCTTAGAGAACACAGATACGCAGTATTTT. Residues: CASSLENTDTQYF.

This clonotype was observed at least ten times. The V and J genes are TRBV18 and TRBJ2-5; D is uncertain. The length of the CDR3 is 13 residues. Germline CDR1 and CDR2: KGHSH and LQKENI. V was shortened by 0 bases and J by 5 bases, with 7 bases between the two germline ends. CDR3 DNA: TGTGCCAGCTCACCACCTACGGGCGAGACCCAGTACTTC. It encodes CASSPPTGETQYF. Combining the CDR3 with reference TRBV18 and TRBJ2-5 gives the whole variable domain NAGVMQNPRHLVRRRGQEARLRCSPMKGHSHVYWYRQLPEEGLKFMVYLQKENIIDESGMPKERFSAEFPKEGPSILRIQQVVRGDSAAYFCASSPPTGETQYFGPGTRLLVL.

This clonotype was seen at least ten times. V usage is TRBV11-2 and J usage is TRBJ1-5; D remains ambiguous. Germline V lookup: CDR1 SGHAT, CDR2 FQNNGV. V lost 5 bases and J lost 7, with 18 bases in between. The CDR3 totals 15 residues. CDR3 in amino acids: CASSTTREGGQPQHF. For the CDR3, the DNA is TGTGCCAGCAGCACGACAAGGGAAGGCGGACAGCCCCAGCATTTT. The full variable domain, rest sourced from reference TRBV11-2 and TRBJ1-5, is EAGVAQSPRYKIIEKRQSVAFWCNPISGHATLYWYQQILGQGPKLLIQFQNNGVVDDSQLPKDRFSAERLKGVDSTLKIQPAKLEDSAVYLCASSTTREGGQPQHFGDGTRLSIL.

Points on this clonotype: Since a much larger clone is just one base distant, this may be a read error. The chain has TRBV2 and TRBJ2-3, with D tentatively TRBD1 (5 bases). The CDR3 contains 15 residues. Germline V gene sequence: CDR1 SNHLY, CDR2 FYNNEI. CDR3 nucleotide sequence: TGTGCCAACAGTCAATTCGACAGTAGCACAGATACGCAGTATTTT. Amino acid sequence: CANSQFDSSTDTQYF.

This clonotype was found many times. The chain employs TRBV28 and TRBJ2-7; 8 bases line up with TRBD2. CDR3 length equals 14 residues. J lost 0 bases, V lost 9 bases, and 7 bases had no gene match. Germline V gene data show CDR1 as MDHEN and CDR2 as SYDVKM. DNA for the CDR3: TGTGCCAGTGAGAGCGGGGGAGGCTCCTACGAGCAGTACTTC. This gives the protein CASESGGGSYEQYF.

This clonotype was recorded many times. V usage is TRBV5-1 and J usage is TRBJ2-1; 9 bases are a match to TRBD2. Germline V CDR1 and CDR2: SGHRS, YFSETQ. The CDR3 contains 14 residues. The V gene end was trimmed by 5 bases and the J gene end by 3 bases; junction bases not matched to a gene: 3. The CDR3 bases are TGCGCCAGCAGTGCGGGGGGGCTCTACAATGAGCAGTTCTTC. It yields the protein CASSAGGLYNEQFF.

This clonotype has more than one count but fewer than ten. The rearrangement joins TRBV29-1 to TRBJ2-1; D unclear. Germline-derived CDR1 and CDR2 are SQVTM and ANQGSEA. The CDR3 covers 11 residues. Trimming removed 5 bases from V and 4 bases from J, with 6 bases in between. As DNA, the CDR3 is TGCAGCGTTATCCAATACAATGAGCAGTTCTTC. Residues: CSVIQYNEQFF.

Only a few counts were recorded for this clonotype. The V gene is TRBV5-1, the J gene TRBJ2-1; no definite D call. The CDR3 sequence is 18 residues long. Germline CDR1 and CDR2: SGHRS and YFSETQ. Trimming cost V 4 bases and J 6 bases, with 26 bases left between them. CDR3 in amino acids: CASSRLPAFQEQVNEQFF. For the CDR3, the DNA is TGCGCCAGCAGCCGACTCCCTGCCTTCCAAGAGCAAGTCAATGAGCAGTTCTTC.

This clonotype has at least ten counts. V gene TRBV29-1 combines with J gene TRBJ1-1, with D perhaps TRBD1 (5 bases). V was clipped by 4 bases and J by 8 bases, with 8 bases between them. This CDR3 comprises 10 residues. The V gene's germline CDR1 is SQVTM and CDR2 ANQGSEA. In nucleotides, the CDR3 is TGCAGCGTTGTGGGGGGGGAAGCTTTCTTT. It specifies CSVVGGEAFF.

J is TRBJ1-2 and V is TRBV29-1; 7 positions agree with TRBD1. CDR3 length: 15 amino acids. V trimming: 4 bases; J trimming: 4 bases; junction bases outside the gene matches: 12. CDR1 and CDR2 (germline): SQVTM, ANQGSEA. As DNA, the CDR3 is TGCAGCGTTGCTCACCTCAGGGGGACGATCTATGGCTACACCTTC. It translates to CSVAHLRGTIYGYTF.

V and J are TRBV13 and TRBJ1-2; 9 bases are a match to TRBD1. V lost 0 bases and J lost 6; bases outside the gene matches: 11. Germline loops: CDR1 PRHDT, CDR2 FYEKMQ (reference sequence). The CDR3 runs to 17 residues. This CDR3 is CASSLGLVGQGRDGYTF. CDR3 DNA sequence: TGTGCCAGCAGCTTAGGCCTGGTAGGACAGGGGAGGGATGGCTACACCTTC.

In this sample, this clonotype turned up many times. The V gene is TRBV29-1, the J gene TRBJ1-2; D gene uncertain. The V end lost 4 bases, the J end lost 0 bases, and 6 bases lay between the germline ends. CDR1 and CDR2 (germline): SQVTM, ANQGSEA. The CDR3 totals 12 residues. CDR3 coding DNA: TGCAGCGTTGTAGTGGCTAACTATGGCTACACCTTC. As protein: CSVVVANYGYTF.

This clonotype was picked up many times. V usage is TRBV3-1 and J usage is TRBJ1-2; TRBD1 might be the D (6 bases). The germline V gene has CDR1 LGHDT and CDR2 YNNKEL (reference sequence). This CDR3 has 14 amino acids. V was pared by 2 bases and J by 5 bases, with 12 bases between. In DNA, the CDR3 is TGTGCCAGCAGCCAACAGGGGTTGGGGTATGGCTACACCTTC. Translating gives CASSQQGLGYGYTF.

The J gene is TRBJ1-1, the V gene TRBV5-5; 8 bases agree with TRBD1. Looked up from germline, CDR1 is SGHKS and CDR2 is YYEKEE (reference sequence). Trimming took 4 bases from V and 6 from J; bases not matched to a gene: 11. The CDR3 length is 15 residues. For the CDR3, the DNA is TGTGCCAGCAGCCAACCGACAGGGGCGGGCTCTGAAGCTTTCTTT. Its protein product is CASSQPTGAGSEAFF.

The chain carries TRBV19 and TRBJ2-7; a weak D match, TRBD1 (6 bases). Germline values: CDR1 LNHDA, CDR2 SQIVND (reference sequence). V was clipped by 4 bases and J by 0 bases, with 16 bases between them. The CDR3 has 16 amino acids. In DNA, the CDR3 is TGTGCCAGTAGTAAGGCTCACGACAGGATCTCCTACGAGCAGTACTTC. Amino acid sequence: CASSKAHDRISYEQYF.

This clonotype has more than one count but fewer than ten. The chain joins TRBV5-4 to TRBJ2-2; no definite D call. This CDR3 contains 14 residues. From germline, CDR1 is SGHNT and CDR2 YYREEE (reference sequence). Between the trimmed V and J ends, which lost 0 bases and 4 bases, there was a span of 7 bases. The CDR3 sequence is CASSLASSTGELFF. In DNA form, the CDR3 reads TGTGCCAGCAGCTTGGCGTCGAGCACCGGGGAGCTGTTTTTT.

This clonotype was recorded a few times. The V gene is TRBV6-6, the J gene TRBJ1-2, with 11 positions matching TRBD1. The germline V gene encodes CDR1 MNHNY and CDR2 SVGAGI (reference sequence). V lost 0 bases, J lost 1 base, and 4 bases stayed unmatched. This CDR3 has 17 amino acids. The CDR3 region is CASSYSGTGGINYGYTF. Written as DNA, the CDR3 is TGTGCCAGCAGTTACTCCGGGACAGGGGGAATTAACTATGGCTACACCTTC.